This TCR beta chain was documented in a study of blood T cell repertoires in COVID-19. For the study at large: Whether acute or convalescent, the COVID-19 samples came from the United States, Italy and Spain. Sample material is recorded as cDNA or gDNA derived from T cells, B-cell-depleted T cells, or PBMCs.

In the original analysis: Scientists estimated how many nucleated cells there were by amplifying reference gene primers. The protocol was immunoSEQ multiplex PCR, while the TCRdb copy is restricted to in-frame clones and leaves out a portion. The DNA gave D and trimming, while V, J and clone size come from that table. The repertoire holds 180,000 or so clones, with 80% to 90% as singletons. The CDR3 contains 13 residues. For this clone: At one of its ends the junction is not consistent with the germline gene, which may arise from a read error.

Input material: peripheral blood. The rearrangement links TRBV12-3 or TRBV12-4 to TRBJ2-4; perhaps TRBD1 as D (6 bases). This clonotype originated in a woman between 45 and 65 years old with acute or convalescent COVID-19. In DNA, the CDR3 is TGTGCCAGCAGTTGGACAGCCCAAAACATTCAGTACTTC. The encoded protein is CASSWTAQNIQYF.